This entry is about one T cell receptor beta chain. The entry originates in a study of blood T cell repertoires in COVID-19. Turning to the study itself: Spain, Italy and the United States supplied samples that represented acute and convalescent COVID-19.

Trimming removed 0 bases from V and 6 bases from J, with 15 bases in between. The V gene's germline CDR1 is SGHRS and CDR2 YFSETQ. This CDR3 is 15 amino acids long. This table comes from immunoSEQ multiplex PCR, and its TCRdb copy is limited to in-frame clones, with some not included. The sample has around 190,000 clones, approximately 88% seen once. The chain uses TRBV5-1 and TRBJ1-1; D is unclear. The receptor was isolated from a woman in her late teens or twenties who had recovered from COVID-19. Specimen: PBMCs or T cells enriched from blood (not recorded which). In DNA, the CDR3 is TGCGCCAGCAGCTTGGCGGGGTACCGCGAGTCTGAAGCTTTCTTT. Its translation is CASSLAGYRESEAFF.